The next 27 T cell receptor beta chains were all read from a single sample in a study of beta chain features in type 1 diabetes. The sequenced template was cDNA made from the entire isolated RNA. Only in-frame clones appear in the TCRdb table, and some are missing; sequencing was by immunoSEQ multiplex PCR. The sample yields 350,000 or so clones, 15% to 20% seen once. Sequenced material: naive CD4+ T cells from blood. The source of these receptors is a woman aged 18-29 years in good health.

This clone was seen more than once but under ten times. This chain joins TRBV6-6 and TRBJ1-5; 12 bases agree with TRBD1. V shed 6 bases, J shed 5 bases, and the junction held 5 bases outside the gene matches. This CDR3 has 15 amino acids. From germline, CDR1 is MNHNY and CDR2 SVGAGI (reference sequence). In DNA form, the CDR3 reads TGTGCCAGCAGGCCGGGACAGGGGGCTTATCAGCCCCAGCATTTT. Protein: CASRPGQGAYQPQHF.

The V gene is TRBV5-1, the J gene TRBJ1-1; no firm D call. V lost 1 base and J 1 base, leaving 11 bases between the germline ends. This CDR3 is built from 15 residues. From germline, CDR1 is SGHRS and CDR2 YFSETQ. CDR3 loop: CASSLFGGANTEAFF. The CDR3 bases are TGCGCCAGCAGCTTGTTCGGAGGCGCGAACACTGAAGCTTTCTTT.

The rearrangement links TRBV6-5 to TRBJ2-1; the match to TRBD2 covers 10 bases. Germline values: CDR1 MNHEY, CDR2 SVGAGI. This CDR3 comprises 16 residues. Trimming at V came to 4 bases and at J to 2 bases, leaving 5 bases not matched to a gene. In DNA, the CDR3 is TGTGCCAGCAGTTCCGTAGCGGGGGGACCCTACAATGAGCAGTTCTTC. It is translated as CASSSVAGGPYNEQFF.

This chain uses TRBV5-4 with TRBJ1-1; 7 positions agree with TRBD1. The CDR3 consists of 15 residues. Germline V gives CDR1 SGHNT, CDR2 YYREEE (reference sequence). The junction had 8 bases not matched to a gene; V was cut back by 1 base and J by 5 bases. The CDR3 loop is CASSLTSGGVTEAFF. For the CDR3, the DNA is TGTGCCAGCAGCTTGACCTCAGGGGGAGTTACTGAAGCTTTCTTT.

This clone was found a few times. Other DNA sequences of this sample code for an identical CDR3. V gene TRBV18 combines with J gene TRBJ2-1; 7 bases align to TRBD1. V shed 3 bases and J 5 bases; nucleotides not matched to a gene: 1. From germline, CDR1 is KGHSH and CDR2 LQKENI. The CDR3 has 13 residues. Written as DNA, the CDR3 is TGTGCCAGCTCACCCGGGACAGACAATGAGCAGTTCTTC. Its translation is CASSPGTDNEQFF.

This chain connects TRBV4-3 to TRBJ1-6; 9 nucleotides match TRBD1. The CDR3 totals 16 residues. V lost 1 base, J lost 8 bases, and 6 bases stayed unmatched. Germline loops: CDR1 LGHNA, CDR2 YSLEER. The CDR3 region is CASSQVGTGRDSPLHF. As DNA, the CDR3 is TGCGCCAGCAGCCAAGTCGGGACAGGGAGAGATTCACCCCTCCACTTT.

V is TRBV13 and J is TRBJ1-2, with TRBD1 identical over 9 bases. This CDR3 is 15 amino acids long. Germline V gene sequence: CDR1 PRHDT, CDR2 FYEKMQ (reference sequence). J gave up 8 bases and V 6 bases, and 13 bases lay outside the gene matches. For the CDR3, the DNA is TGTGCCAGCAGAGCCGGGACAGGGAGCGATCGCGGCTACACCTTC. Translation: CASRAGTGSDRGYTF. The full variable domain, completed using reference TRBV13 and TRBJ1-2, is AAGVIQSPRHLIKEKRETATLKCYPIPRHDTVYWYQQGPGQDPQFLISFYEKMQSDKGSIPDRFSAQQFSDYHSELNMSSLELGDSALYFCASRAGTGSDRGYTFGSGTRLTVV.

This clone was recorded a few times. J is TRBJ2-7 and V is TRBV25-1; 9 positions agree with TRBD1. Germline-derived CDR1 and CDR2 are MGHDK and SYGVNS. This CDR3 has 14 residues. The V gene end was trimmed by 4 bases and the J gene end by 4 bases; junction bases not matched to a gene: 5. The CDR3 DNA reads as TGTGCCAGCAGTGGCCGGGACAGGGAATACGAGCAGTACTTC. Translated: CASSGRDREYEQYF.

The V gene is TRBV29-1, the J gene TRBJ1-1; D not resolved. The CDR3 length is 14 residues. Trimming removed 2 bases from V and 5 bases from J, with 15 bases in between. Germline CDR1 SQVTM, CDR2 ANQGSEA. The CDR3 coding sequence is TGCAGCGTTGAAAGATCCGGGGTGTGGACTGAAGCTTTCTTT. Amino acid sequence: CSVERSGVWTEAFF.

There are a few counts of this clone. The V and J genes are TRBV4-1 and TRBJ2-7; possible D gene TRBD1, 6 bases. V was clipped by 6 bases and J by 0 bases, with 12 bases between them. The CDR3 contains 14 residues. Germline V lookup: CDR1 MGHRA, CDR2 YSYEKL. The CDR3 protein is CASRRQVASYEQYF. The DNA for the CDR3 is TGCGCCAGCAGGCGACAGGTGGCCTCCTACGAGCAGTACTTC.

The chain has TRBV18 and TRBJ2-5; 9 nucleotides align to TRBD1. V shed 5 bases, J shed 5 bases, and the junction held 6 bases outside the gene matches. Germline values: CDR1 KGHSH, CDR2 LQKENI. CDR3 length equals 14 residues. Here the CDR3 DNA reads TGTGCCAGCTCATCGGGACAGGGTGAGGAGACCCAGTACTTC. Protein: CASSSGQGEETQYF.

This clone turned up a few times. V is TRBV4-3 and J is TRBJ2-2; 13 bases fit TRBD2. The CDR3 length is 18 residues. V dropped 4 bases and J dropped 0; count of bases not matched to a gene: 5. Germline loops: CDR1 LGHNA, CDR2 YSLEER. This chain's CDR3 is CASSRRLAGGPNTGELFF. CDR3 DNA: TGCGCCAGCAGCCGTAGACTAGCGGGGGGCCCGAACACCGGGGAGCTGTTTTTT.

This clone was counted only a few times. The chain has TRBV9 and TRBJ2-3; D is perhaps TRBD1 (6 bases). V shed 4 bases and J shed 1 base, with 10 bases lying between them. The CDR3 covers 14 residues. CDR1 and CDR2 from the germline V gene are SGDLS and YYNGEE. CDR3 protein: CASSPRTGTDTQYF. CDR3 sequence (DNA): TGTGCCAGCAGCCCTCGGACAGGCACAGATACGCAGTATTTT.

DNA of the CDR3: TGTGCCTGGAGTCGCGGGACTCCAGTGACCCAGTACTTC. Its protein product is CAWSRGTPVTQYF. The chain employs TRBV30 and TRBJ2-5, with D possibly being TRBD2 (6 bases). Germline CDR1 is GTSNPN and CDR2 is SVGIG (reference sequence). This CDR3 is 13 amino acids long. V lost 2 bases and J lost 7, with 14 bases in between.

This clone has just a few counts. J is TRBJ2-1 and V is TRBV10-3, with 7 bases identical to TRBD2. V trimming: 6 bases; J trimming: 1 base; junction bases outside the gene matches: 6. Looked up from germline, CDR1 is ENHRY and CDR2 is SYGVKD. This CDR3 has 15 residues. The CDR3 is CAIRGTTPSYNEQFF. The CDR3, as DNA: TGTGCCATCAGAGGGACTACTCCATCCTACAATGAGCAGTTCTTC.

This clone was detected only a few times. The V and J genes are TRBV4-1 and TRBJ1-5; D gene uncertain. This CDR3 comprises 16 residues. From germline, CDR1 is MGHRA and CDR2 YSYEKL. V lost 0 bases to trimming and J lost 7 bases, with 16 bases between them. This CDR3 reads CASSQDQISLGQPQHF. The CDR3 region has the DNA TGCGCCAGCAGCCAAGACCAAATTAGCTTAGGCCAGCCCCAGCATTTT.

This clone was seen only a few times. The gene calls are TRBV29-1 and TRBJ2-1, with D unclear. Trimming took off 4 bases at V and 4 bases at J, with 11 bases between the two ends. CDR1 SQVTM and CDR2 ANQGSEA come from the germline V gene. The CDR3 has 13 amino acids. The CDR3 sequence: CSVALRGYNEQFF. As DNA, the CDR3 is TGCAGCGTTGCACTACGAGGTTACAATGAGCAGTTCTTC.

This chain connects TRBV10-3 to TRBJ2-7; D might be TRBD2 (5 bases). CDR1 and CDR2 from the germline V gene are ENHRY and SYGVKD. The CDR3 spans 16 residues. Deletions cut 6 bases from V and 1 base from J, with 19 bases between. The CDR3 here is CAIRGSGGSPSYEQYF. The CDR3, as DNA: TGTGCCATCAGGGGGTCCGGTGGGAGCCCATCCTACGAGCAGTACTTC.

This clone has a handful of counts. The gene calls are TRBV12-5 and TRBJ1-5; D is undetermined. Trimming removed 1 base from V and 0 bases from J, with 7 bases in between. The CDR3 consists of 15 residues. CDR1 and CDR2 (germline): LGHNT, FRNRAP. In nucleotides, the CDR3 is TGTGCTAGTGGTTTGGGGGAGTATAGCAATCAGCCCCAGCATTTT. Translated: CASGLGEYSNQPQHF.

The chain is built from TRBV4-3 and TRBJ1-1, with TRBD1 as a possible D gene (6 bases). Trimming took 3 bases from V and 3 from J, leaving 11 bases between them. The germline V gene encodes CDR1 LGHNA and CDR2 YSLEER. There are 14 residues in the CDR3. Here the CDR3 reads CASSQVQGYTEAFF. The DNA for the CDR3 is TGCGCCAGCAGCCAGGTCCAGGGGTACACTGAAGCTTTCTTT.

This clone showed up just a few times. The rearrangement joins TRBV11-2 to TRBJ2-3; 13 positions match TRBD2. After removal of 3 bases from V and 3 bases from J, the junction contained 3 bases not matched to a gene. CDR1 is SGHAT and CDR2 is FQNNGV in the germline V gene. CDR3 length: 16 residues. CDR3: CASSFRTSGSTDTQYF. CDR3 in DNA: TGTGCCAGCAGCTTCAGGACTAGCGGGAGTACAGATACGCAGTATTTT.

This chain uses TRBV9 with TRBJ2-3; possibly TRBD1 for D (5 bases). V was cut by 0 bases and J by 1 base, with 24 bases left in between. The germline V gene encodes CDR1 SGDLS and CDR2 YYNGEE. The CDR3 covers 20 residues. CDR3 amino acids: CASSVESVGLRSPGTDTQYF. The CDR3 nucleotides read TGTGCCAGCAGCGTAGAGTCAGTGGGGCTGAGATCACCTGGCACAGATACGCAGTATTTT.

J is TRBJ2-7 and V is TRBV27, with TRBD1 identical over 8 bases. CDR3 length equals 15 residues. With 2 bases clipped from V and 2 bases from J, the junction kept 5 bases outside the gene matches. Germline-derived CDR1 and CDR2 are MNHEY and SMNVEV (reference sequence). CDR3 sequence (DNA): TGTGCCAGCAGTTTAGCCGGGACAGGAACCTACGAGCAGTACTTC. This gives the protein CASSLAGTGTYEQYF.

The chain recombines TRBV12-5 with TRBJ2-1; a possible D gene is TRBD2 (6 bases). V lost 1 base, J lost 5 bases, and 9 bases lay in between. Germline V gene sequence: CDR1 LGHNT, CDR2 FRNRAP. The CDR3 has 14 amino acids. The CDR3, as DNA: TGTGCTAGTGGTTTGGGTCGACTAGACAATGAGCAGTTCTTC. Its translation: CASGLGRLDNEQFF.

The chain carries TRBV7-2 and TRBJ1-1, with D uncertain. CDR1 and CDR2 (germline): SGHTA, FQGNSA. The V gene lost 5 bases and the J gene lost 8 bases, with 15 bases spanning the gap. CDR3 length: 13 amino acids. The CDR3 bases are TGTGCCAGCAGCGAATACCGGGTTGTAGAAGCTTTCTTT. Encoded protein: CASSEYRVVEAFF.

Concerning this clone itself: The sample holds other DNA sequences that translate to the same CDR3. The genes are TRBV9 and TRBJ2-7; D gene unclear. V shed 0 bases and J shed 6 bases, with 10 bases lying between them. The CDR3 has 13 residues. Per germline, CDR1 SGDLS and CDR2 YYNGEE. CDR3 nucleotides: TGTGCCAGCAGCGTAGAGTCTAGAACCGAGCAGTACTTC. Translating it yields CASSVESRTEQYF.

Here the CDR3 reads CASSYAGQGYPQHF. The CDR3 nucleotides read TGTGCCAGCAGTTACGCGGGACAGGGTTACCCCCAGCATTTT. The rearrangement links TRBV6-5 to TRBJ1-5; 9 nucleotides match TRBD1. V trimming: 2 bases; J trimming: 10 bases; junction bases outside the gene matches: 6. Germline assignment: CDR1 MNHEY and CDR2 SVGAGI. This CDR3 region has 14 residues.